This T cell receptor beta chain was documented in a study of cytomegalovirus exposure and HLA in healthy donors. Study-level points and caveats: One later analysis, an examination of the 100 to 150 validation repertoires, found that first-cohort TCR clusters tended to co-occur in them. Rare TCR sequences dominated, though some public TCRs recurred in many donors. A classifier reportedly called cytomegalovirus status with high sensitivity and specificity.

In regard to this clone: Its matching antigen is unknown.

Using immunoSEQ multiplex PCR, the repertoire was profiled, and TCRdb retains in-frame clones only, with some absent. The table lists under 100,000 clones, 95% to 97% of them singletons. V trimming: 2 bases; J trimming: 1 base; junction bases outside the gene matches: 5. The germline V gene has CDR1 LGHNT and CDR2 FRNRAP. The CDR3 has 16 residues. The rearrangement uses TRBV12-5 and TRBJ2-1, with TRBD1 matching over 7 bases. The TCR originated in a man between 18 and 29 years old in good health and CMV-seronegative. What was sequenced was PBMCs. CDR3 protein: CASGLLQGISYNEQFF. CDR3 in DNA: TGTGCTAGTGGTTTGCTACAGGGGATTTCCTACAATGAGCAGTTCTTC. Complete variable domain (other parts from reference TRBV12-5 and TRBJ2-1): DARVTQTPRHKVTEMGQEVTMRCQPILGHNTVFWYRQTMMQGLELLAYFRNRAPLDDSGMPKDRFSAEMPDATLATLKIQPSEPRDSAVYFCASGLLQGISYNEQFFGPGTRLTVL.